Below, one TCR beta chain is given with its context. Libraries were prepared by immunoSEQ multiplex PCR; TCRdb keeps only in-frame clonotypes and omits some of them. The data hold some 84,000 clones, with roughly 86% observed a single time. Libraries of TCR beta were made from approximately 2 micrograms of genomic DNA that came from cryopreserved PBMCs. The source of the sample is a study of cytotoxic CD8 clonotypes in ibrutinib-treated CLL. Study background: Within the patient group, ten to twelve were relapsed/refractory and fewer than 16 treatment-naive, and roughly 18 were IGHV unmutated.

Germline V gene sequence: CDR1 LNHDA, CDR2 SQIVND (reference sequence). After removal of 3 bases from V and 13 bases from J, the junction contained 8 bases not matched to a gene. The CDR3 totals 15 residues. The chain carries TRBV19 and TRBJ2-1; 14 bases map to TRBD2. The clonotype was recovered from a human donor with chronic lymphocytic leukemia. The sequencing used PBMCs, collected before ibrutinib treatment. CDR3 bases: TGTGCCAGTAGTATCGGGACTAGCGGGAGTAGCCACCAGTTCTTC. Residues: CASSIGTSGSSHQFF.